These 21 T cell receptor beta chains originate from one sample sequenced in a study of cytomegalovirus exposure and HLA in healthy donors. The PCR contained 60 Vbeta and 13 Jbeta primers. Using immunoSEQ multiplex PCR, the repertoire was profiled, and TCRdb retains in-frame clones only, with some absent. The sample yields 110,000 to 150,000 clones, approximately 80% seen once. The sample taken for sequencing was PBMCs. Every receptor here comes from a woman under 30 in good health and CMV-seropositive.

Only one count was recorded for this clone. The chain uses TRBV4-1 and TRBJ2-1, with D hard to call. The germline CDR1 and CDR2 sequences are MGHRA and YSYEKL. Trimming shortened V by 1 base and J by 4 bases, and 11 bases separated the two germline ends. The CDR3 sequence is 15 residues long. The CDR3 DNA sequence: TGCGCCAGCAGCCAAGTGTTTGCACAATACAATGAGCAGTTCTTC. Residues: CASSQVFAQYNEQFF.

The genes are TRBV15 and TRBJ1-2, with 7 bases that match TRBD1. V shed 0 bases, J shed 8 bases, and the junction held 3 bases outside the gene matches. Germline values: CDR1 LNHNV, CDR2 YYDKDF (reference sequence). The CDR3 runs to 13 residues. The CDR3 nucleotides are TGTGCCACCAGCAGAGATTTACAGGGGGGCTACACCTTC. This encodes CATSRDLQGGYTF.

With regard to this clone: One end of the junction does not line up with germline, which may come from a read error. This chain uses TRBV5-1 with TRBJ2-5, with unresolved D. Germline CDR1 is SGHRS and CDR2 is YFSETQ. The CDR3 consists of 16 residues. The CDR3 loop is CASSLVGVGGKETQYF. In DNA, the CDR3 is TGCGCCAGCAGCTTGGTAGGTGTCGGTGGCAAAGAGACTCAGTACTTC.

The chain is built from TRBV5-5 and TRBJ2-7, with 7 bases fitting TRBD2. J gave up 3 bases and V 7 bases, and 7 bases lay outside the gene matches. Looked up from germline, CDR1 is SGHKS and CDR2 is YYEKEE (reference sequence). CDR3 size: 13 residues. The CDR3 region has the DNA TGTGCCAGCGGCCGGAGCGGGGTCTACGAGCAGTACTTC. Translated, it gives CASGRSGVYEQYF.

V usage is TRBV9 and J usage is TRBJ2-1; 9 bases match TRBD2. The germline CDR1 and CDR2 sequences are SGDLS and YYNGEE. The CDR3 covers 15 residues. V lost 4 bases to trimming and J lost 9 bases; unmatched junction nucleotides: 11. CDR3 sequence: CASSPNPSLAGEQFF. Here the CDR3 DNA reads TGTGCCAGCAGCCCAAATCCGTCACTAGCGGGTGAGCAGTTCTTC.

The chain joins TRBV28 to TRBJ2-2; no firm D call. Trimming stripped 6 bases from V and 1 base from J, with 9 bases between. This CDR3 has 14 residues. Germline V gene sequence: CDR1 MDHEN, CDR2 SYDVKM. In DNA form, the CDR3 reads TGTGCCAGCAGCGCCCGACAGAACACCGGGGAGCTGTTTTTT. It is translated as CASSARQNTGELFF.

The CDR3 DNA reads as TGTGCCAGCAGTTTTAGGGTTCAAGGGGCTGTCTATGGCTACACCTTC. It encodes CASSFRVQGAVYGYTF. The chain uses TRBV28 and TRBJ1-2; the D gene is possibly TRBD1 (5 bases). The germline V gene has CDR1 MDHEN and CDR2 SYDVKM. CDR3 length: 16 residues. V was cut by 3 bases and J by 4 bases, with 18 bases left in between.

The gene calls are TRBV7-9 and TRBJ1-6, with 12 bases lining up with TRBD1. Germline assignment: CDR1 SEHNR and CDR2 FQNEAQ (reference sequence). This CDR3 contains 16 residues. V was pared by 3 bases and J by 10 bases, with 7 bases of the junction left unmatched. The CDR3: CASSLGDRGRGSPLHF. The CDR3 bases are TGTGCCAGCAGCTTGGGGGACAGGGGGCGTGGATCACCCCTCCACTTT.

The table lists this clone with a few counts. This chain connects TRBV28 to TRBJ1-5, with D possibly TRBD1 on 6 matching bases. Germline values: CDR1 MDHEN, CDR2 SYDVKM. This CDR3 is 12 amino acids long. The V gene lost 9 bases and the J gene lost 4 bases, with 10 bases spanning the gap. The CDR3 reads CARRGGNQPQHF. The CDR3 nucleotides are TGTGCCAGGAGAGGGGGAAATCAGCCCCAGCATTTT.

The rearrangement links TRBV5-1 to TRBJ1-1, with D possibly being TRBD1 (5 bases). Germline assignment: CDR1 SGHRS and CDR2 YFSETQ. This CDR3 region has 15 residues. V was trimmed by 4 bases and J by 1 base, leaving 14 bases between them. The CDR3 nucleotides read TGCGCCAGCAGCCAACTTCAGGGTGGGAACACTGAAGCTTTCTTT. Its protein product is CASSQLQGGNTEAFF.

The genes are TRBV6-1 and TRBJ1-2, with D unresolved. CDR3 size: 13 residues. Germline loops: CDR1 MNHNS, CDR2 SASEGT. V was clipped by 5 bases and J by 4 bases, with 11 bases between them. CDR3: CASSPGSFYGYTF. The CDR3 DNA is TGTGCCAGCAGTCCAGGCTCCTTCTATGGCTACACCTTC.

The chain joins TRBV6-5 to TRBJ1-3; no definite D call. V was cut by 6 bases and J by 0 bases, with 12 bases left in between. Germline CDR1 reads MNHEY; CDR2 reads SVGAGI. There are 15 residues in the CDR3. CDR3 nucleotide sequence: TGTGCCAGCAGAAAACAGTCAAGCTCTGGAAACACCATATATTTT. Translated, it gives CASRKQSSSGNTIYF.

The rearrangement uses TRBV5-1 and TRBJ1-5; a weak D match, TRBD1 (5 bases). Per the germline V gene, CDR1 is SGHRS and CDR2 is YFSETQ. This CDR3 comprises 14 residues. Trimming cost V 4 bases and J 4 bases, with 12 bases left between them. As DNA, the CDR3 is TGCGCCAGCAGCGGGGGGGGTGATAATCAGCCCCAGCATTTT. Its translation: CASSGGGDNQPQHF.

The J gene is TRBJ2-6, the V gene TRBV30; no definite D call. The V gene lost 0 bases and the J gene lost 4 bases, with 10 bases spanning the gap. This CDR3 has 15 amino acids. Germline assignment: CDR1 GTSNPN and CDR2 SVGIG (reference sequence). CDR3 sequence (DNA): TGTGCCTGGAGTGTACCCAACTCCGGGGCCAACGTCCTGACTTTC. It is translated as CAWSVPNSGANVLTF.

The chain links TRBV28 to TRBJ1-2; D is ambiguous. From germline, CDR1 is MDHEN and CDR2 SYDVKM. This CDR3 is 15 amino acids long. V gave up 2 bases and J gave up 4 bases, with 14 bases separating them. The DNA for the CDR3 is TGTGCCAGCAGTTTAAGTTCAGCGGGAGGCTATGGCTACACCTTC. Protein product: CASSLSSAGGYGYTF.

This clone was seen a few times. J is TRBJ1-1 and V is TRBV5-1; 7 bases fit TRBD1. V shed 8 bases, J shed 7 bases, and the junction held 5 bases outside the gene matches. Germline CDR1 SGHRS, CDR2 YFSETQ. The CDR3 covers 11 residues. CDR3 in amino acids: CASRGTVEAFF. The CDR3 DNA reads TGCGCCAGTAGAGGGACAGTTGAAGCTTTCTTT.

The gene calls are TRBV9 and TRBJ2-7, with a possible D match to TRBD1 (6 bases). Germline CDR1 reads SGDLS; CDR2 reads YYNGEE. Trimming cost V 2 bases and J 2 bases, with 8 bases left between them. CDR3 size: 13 residues. The CDR3 region is CASSVGQTYEQYF. CDR3 nucleotides: TGTGCCAGCAGCGTCGGACAGACCTACGAGCAGTACTTC. The full variable domain, with the rest looked up from reference TRBV9 and TRBJ2-7, is DSGVTQTPKHLITATGQRVTLRCSPRSGDLSVYWYQQSLDQGLQFLIQYYNGEERAKGNILERFSAQQFPDLHSELNLSSLELGDSALYFCASSVGQTYEQYFGPGTRLTVT.

This chain joins TRBV19 and TRBJ2-1; weak D call: TRBD2 (6 bases). CDR3 size: 17 residues. CDR1 and CDR2 from the germline V gene are LNHDA and SQIVND (reference sequence). Trimming left V 4 bases short and J 0 bases short, with 16 bases between. The CDR3 is CASSTRTAGSSYNEQFF. CDR3 DNA: TGTGCCAGTAGTACCCGGACTGCGGGGAGCTCCTACAATGAGCAGTTCTTC.

The chain employs TRBV7-8 and TRBJ1-4; D call uncertain. There are 20 residues in the CDR3. Deletions cut 2 bases from V and 0 bases from J, with 22 bases between. Germline V lookup: CDR1 SGHVS, CDR2 FQNEAQ. In nucleotides, the CDR3 is TGTGCCAGCAGCTTAAGCGTCCGTAGCGCCCAGGCTGCAACTAATGAAAAACTGTTTTTT. Protein: CASSLSVRSAQAATNEKLFF.

This sequence joins TRBV7-8 and TRBJ1-4; a weak D match, TRBD1 (6 bases). The germline V and J ends were trimmed by 5 bases and 2 bases, with 15 bases remaining between them. The CDR3 is 16 amino acids. Germline values: CDR1 SGHVS, CDR2 FQNEAQ. The CDR3: CASSTRRGITNEKLFF. In DNA form, the CDR3 reads TGTGCCAGCAGCACCCGCAGGGGTATTACTAATGAAAAACTGTTTTTT.

The gene calls are TRBV13 and TRBJ2-1; TRBD2 aligns across 9 bases. With 5 bases clipped from V and 9 bases from J, the junction kept 17 bases outside the gene matches. Per the germline V gene, CDR1 is PRHDT and CDR2 is FYEKMQ (reference sequence). The CDR3 has 17 residues. The CDR3 here is CASSLTQAGGPFAEQFF. Written as DNA, the CDR3 is TGTGCCAGCAGCCTTACCCAGGCGGGGGGGCCTTTTGCTGAGCAGTTCTTC.